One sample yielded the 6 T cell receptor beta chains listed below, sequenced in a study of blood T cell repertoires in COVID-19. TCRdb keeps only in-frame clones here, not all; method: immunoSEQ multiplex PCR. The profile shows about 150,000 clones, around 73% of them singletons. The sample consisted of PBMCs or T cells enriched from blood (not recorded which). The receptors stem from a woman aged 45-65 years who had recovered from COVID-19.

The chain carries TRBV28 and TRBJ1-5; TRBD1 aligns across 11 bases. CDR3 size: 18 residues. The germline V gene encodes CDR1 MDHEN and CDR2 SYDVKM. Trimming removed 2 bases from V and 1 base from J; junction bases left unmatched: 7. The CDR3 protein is CASSLKFGQGASNQPQHF. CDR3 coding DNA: TGTGCCAGCAGTTTAAAATTCGGACAGGGGGCGAGCAATCAGCCCCAGCATTTT. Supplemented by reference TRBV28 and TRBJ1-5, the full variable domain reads DVKVTQSSRYLVKRTGEKVFLECVQDMDHENMFWYRQDPGLGLRLIYFSYDVKMKEKGDIPEGYSVSREKKERFSLILESASTNQTSMYLCASSLKFGQGASNQPQHFGDGTRLSIL.

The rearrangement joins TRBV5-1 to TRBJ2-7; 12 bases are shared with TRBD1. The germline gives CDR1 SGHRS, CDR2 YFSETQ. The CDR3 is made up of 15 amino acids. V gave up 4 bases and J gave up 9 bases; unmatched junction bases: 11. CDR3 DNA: TGCGCCAGCAGCATCACCGGGACAGGGGGCTTTGGGCAGTACTTC. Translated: CASSITGTGGFGQYF.

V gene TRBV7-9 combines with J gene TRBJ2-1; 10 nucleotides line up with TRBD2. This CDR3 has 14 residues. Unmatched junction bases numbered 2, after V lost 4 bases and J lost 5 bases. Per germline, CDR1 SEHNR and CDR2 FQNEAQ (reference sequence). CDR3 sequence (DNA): TGTGCCAGCAGCTCGCTAGCGGGGGACAATGAGCAGTTCTTC. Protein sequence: CASSSLAGDNEQFF.

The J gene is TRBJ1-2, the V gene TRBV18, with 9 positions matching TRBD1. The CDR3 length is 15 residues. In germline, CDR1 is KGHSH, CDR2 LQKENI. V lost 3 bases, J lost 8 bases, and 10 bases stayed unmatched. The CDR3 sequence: CASSPTGQGVRGYTF. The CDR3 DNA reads TGTGCCAGCTCACCCACGGGACAGGGAGTTCGAGGCTACACCTTC.

The CDR3, as DNA: TGTGCCACCAGTGATGCAGGGGCGAGAGAGTACGAGCAGTACTTC. Translation gives CATSDAGAREYEQYF. This sequence joins TRBV24-1 and TRBJ2-7, with D possibly matching TRBD1 (6 bases). The CDR3 covers 15 residues. V was pared by 3 bases and J by 4 bases, with 15 bases between. Germline V gene data show CDR1 as KGHDR and CDR2 as SFDVKD.

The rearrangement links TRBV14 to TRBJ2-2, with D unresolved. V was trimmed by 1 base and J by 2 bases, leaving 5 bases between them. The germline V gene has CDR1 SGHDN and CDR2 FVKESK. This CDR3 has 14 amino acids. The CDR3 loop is CASSQVLNTGELFF. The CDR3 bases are TGTGCCAGCAGCCAAGTCCTTAACACCGGGGAGCTGTTTTTT.